Listed below are T cell receptor beta chains from one sample, sequenced in a study of OX40 agonist ivuxolimab in advanced cancers. Measured with immunoSEQ multiplex PCR; TCRdb has only the in-frame clones, and not every one. Of tens of thousands of clones in the sample, more than 80% were seen once. Here the sequenced sample was CD4+ or CD8+ T cells sorted from blood, taken in a trial of the OX40 agonist ivuxolimab. These receptors originate from an adult with an advanced solid tumor such as melanoma, head and neck, liver or kidney cancer. Both conserved end residues are trimmed from each CDR3. Fields, in order: clone size, V gene, CDR3 protein. The size entry is marked missing in some rows and otherwise reads once, few, many or a size class.

>-|TRBV9
ASSYGGGLEDEQF
>-|TRBV11-2
ASRPIEFSYNEQF
>medium-sized|TRBV19
ASTGLRNTEAF
>-|TRBV6-1
ASSPQRRTEAF
>once|TRBV5-1
ASSFWGQNTEAF
>-|TRBV6-5
ASRATGNPNEQF
>-|TRBV11-1
ASSSRPGQRYQETQY
>-|TRBV19
ASSARGLTEAF
>-|TRBV27
ASSLRTGRGDTEAF
>-|TRBV7-6
ASSLDRDTQY
>-|TRBV28
ASSLDRGLSYNEQF
>few|TRBV7-9
ASRSGANVLT
>-|TRBV11-2
ASSLVASGSYEQY
>-|TRBV14
ASSQFMTGSTDTQY
>-|TRBV7-6
ASSQGVTYEQY
>-|TRBV10-3
AIKVAGAGELF
>-|TRBV27
ASSPAGVYADTQY
>-|TRBV19
ASRQQGAPNSPLH
>-|TRBV27
ASSFVFGTEAF
>-|TRBV28
ASSLPRDSATNEKLF
>-|TRBV10-3
AISESPQPQH
>-|TRBV15
ATSALGNTEAF
>-|TRBV28
ASSRDRGYEQY
>-|TRBV7-8
ASSLEWASSRGEQY
>-|TRBV6-1
ASTSLSPGQPQH
>-|TRBV2
ASNQGAMEAF
>-|TRBV9
ASSVGLFSGNTIY